This T cell receptor (beta chain) emerged from a study of blood T cells in healthy people across ages. Study findings and constraints: While age rose, TCR beta diversity per million T cells dropped in a roughly linear way. Greater diversity and more naive CD4+ cells were seen in long-lived donors than in aged donors.

It was with a sample-barcoded 5' primer and a J-beta primer mix that a second PCR of roughly 6 to 11 cycles was run. From the 5' RACE reads, TCRdb called clonotypes with MiXCR, one entry per CDR3 protein. The repertoire has about 1,600,000 distinct CDR3 sequences, around two fifths of them found once; the top ten carry approximately 7.9%. A remark on this clonotype: Its antigen is unidentified. A read error may produce the germline difference seen at one junction end.

Germline lookup yields CDR1 SEHNR and CDR2 FQNEAQ (reference sequence). The CDR3 has 15 residues. Peripheral blood from each donor was collected in a volume of approximately 9.2 milliliters. The TCR was taken from a woman aged 18-30 years in good health. The sequencing input was blood. The chain recombines TRBV7-9 with TRBJ2-5, with a weak D call TRBD1 (6 bases). Written as DNA, the CDR3 is TGTGCCTGCAGCTTGTCCACAGGGCGTCAAGAGACCCAGTACTTC. As protein: CACSLSTGRQETQYF.